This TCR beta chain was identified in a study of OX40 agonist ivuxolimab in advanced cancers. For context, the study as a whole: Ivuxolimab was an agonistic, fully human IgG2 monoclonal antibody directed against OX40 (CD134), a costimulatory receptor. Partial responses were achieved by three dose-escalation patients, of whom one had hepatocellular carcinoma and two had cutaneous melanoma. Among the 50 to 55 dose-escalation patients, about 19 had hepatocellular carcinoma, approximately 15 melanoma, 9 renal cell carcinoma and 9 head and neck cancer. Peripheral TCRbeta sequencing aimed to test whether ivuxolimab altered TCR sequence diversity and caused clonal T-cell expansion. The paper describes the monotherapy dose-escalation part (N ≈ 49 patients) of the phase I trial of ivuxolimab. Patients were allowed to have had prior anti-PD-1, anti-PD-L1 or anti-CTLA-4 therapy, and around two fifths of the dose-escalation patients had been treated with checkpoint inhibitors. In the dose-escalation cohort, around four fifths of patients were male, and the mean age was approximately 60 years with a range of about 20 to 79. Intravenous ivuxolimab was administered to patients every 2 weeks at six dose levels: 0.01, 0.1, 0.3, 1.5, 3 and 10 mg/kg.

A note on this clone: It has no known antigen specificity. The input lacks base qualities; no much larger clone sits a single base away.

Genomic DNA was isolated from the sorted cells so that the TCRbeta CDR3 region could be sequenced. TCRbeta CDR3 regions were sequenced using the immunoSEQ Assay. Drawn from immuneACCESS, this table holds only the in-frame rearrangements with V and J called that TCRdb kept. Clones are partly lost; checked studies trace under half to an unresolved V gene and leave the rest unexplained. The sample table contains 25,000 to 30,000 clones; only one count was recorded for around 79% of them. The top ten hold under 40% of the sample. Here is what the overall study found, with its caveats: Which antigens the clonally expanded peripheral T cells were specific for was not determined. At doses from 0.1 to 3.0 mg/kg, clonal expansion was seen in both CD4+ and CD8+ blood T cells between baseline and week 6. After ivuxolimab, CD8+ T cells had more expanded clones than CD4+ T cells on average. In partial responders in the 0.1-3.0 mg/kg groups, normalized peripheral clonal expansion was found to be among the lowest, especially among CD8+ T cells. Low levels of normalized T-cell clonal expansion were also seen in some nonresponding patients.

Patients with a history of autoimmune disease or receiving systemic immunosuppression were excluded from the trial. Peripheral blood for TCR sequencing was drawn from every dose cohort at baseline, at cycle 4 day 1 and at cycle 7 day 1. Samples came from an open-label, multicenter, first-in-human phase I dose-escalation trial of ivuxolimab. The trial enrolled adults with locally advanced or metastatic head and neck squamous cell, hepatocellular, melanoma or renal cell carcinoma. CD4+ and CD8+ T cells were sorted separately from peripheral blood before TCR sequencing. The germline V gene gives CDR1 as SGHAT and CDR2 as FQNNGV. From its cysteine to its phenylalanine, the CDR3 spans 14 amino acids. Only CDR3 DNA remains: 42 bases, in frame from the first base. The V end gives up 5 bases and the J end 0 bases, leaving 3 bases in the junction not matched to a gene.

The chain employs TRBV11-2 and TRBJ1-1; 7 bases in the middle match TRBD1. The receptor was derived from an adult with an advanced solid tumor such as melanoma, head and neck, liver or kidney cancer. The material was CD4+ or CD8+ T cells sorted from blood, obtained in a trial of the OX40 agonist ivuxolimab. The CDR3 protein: CASSPTGVNTEAFF. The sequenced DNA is TGTGCCAGCAGCCCAACAGGGGTGAACACTGAAGCTTTCTTT.